At least ten counts were recorded for the clone carrying this TCR beta chain. Template switching (which added a universal primer site) was used, and cDNA carried unique molecular identifiers. TCRdb reanalysed the 5' RACE reads using MiXCR and keeps one entry per CDR3 protein. The sample holds roughly 690,000 distinct CDR3 sequences, 6.1% seen once. This entry belongs to a study of identical twins. The germline gives CDR1 DFQATT, CDR2 SNEGSKA (reference sequence). Trimming stripped 2 bases from V and 3 bases from J, with 11 bases between. CDR3 length equals 13 residues. V usage is TRBV20-1 and J usage is TRBJ2-7, with D perhaps TRBD2 (5 bases). Sequencing was done on a sample of naive T cells sorted from blood. The receptor's source is a man aged 18 to 29 in good health. The CDR3 DNA is TGCAGTGCTAGACCTAGAGACTACTACGAGCAGTACTTC. This codes for CSARPRDYYEQYF.